This T cell receptor beta chain is drawn from a study of T cell changes during pregnancy in multiple sclerosis (dated by TCRdb to about 2019). Study-level background: In women with multiple sclerosis, the researchers looked at how the T cell repertoire shifted as pregnancy progressed.

On this clone: This receptor's antigen is unknown. Within one base of it there is no much larger clone, and no base qualities were kept.

The library was generated by the immunoSEQ multiplex PCR assay. TCRdb provides this immuneACCESS table in a form limited to in-frame rearrangements. Some clones are lacking; in checked studies, under half of them reflect an unresolved V gene, and why the rest are absent is not known. The sample data list tens of thousands of clones, and roughly 91% of these were observed just once. The top ten constitute over 2% of the sample. V is pared back by 0 bases and J by 3 bases, with 10 bases lying between the germline termini. The CDR3 measures 14 amino acids from cysteine to phenylalanine. Here the CDR3 DNA is all that survives: 42 bases in frame from base 1. The germline V gene (reference sequence) specifies SGHKS as CDR1 and YYEKEE as CDR2.

Recombination joined TRBV5-5 with TRBJ2-7; confidence is insufficient to name the D gene. The input for sequencing was peripheral blood, taken in the third trimester of pregnancy. The source is a female donor in good health, enrolled as a control in a pregnancy study. The DNA sequence is as follows: TGTGCCAGCAGCTTGGTCGAGGTGCACTACGAGCAGTACTTC. Its protein product is CASSLVEVHYEQYF.